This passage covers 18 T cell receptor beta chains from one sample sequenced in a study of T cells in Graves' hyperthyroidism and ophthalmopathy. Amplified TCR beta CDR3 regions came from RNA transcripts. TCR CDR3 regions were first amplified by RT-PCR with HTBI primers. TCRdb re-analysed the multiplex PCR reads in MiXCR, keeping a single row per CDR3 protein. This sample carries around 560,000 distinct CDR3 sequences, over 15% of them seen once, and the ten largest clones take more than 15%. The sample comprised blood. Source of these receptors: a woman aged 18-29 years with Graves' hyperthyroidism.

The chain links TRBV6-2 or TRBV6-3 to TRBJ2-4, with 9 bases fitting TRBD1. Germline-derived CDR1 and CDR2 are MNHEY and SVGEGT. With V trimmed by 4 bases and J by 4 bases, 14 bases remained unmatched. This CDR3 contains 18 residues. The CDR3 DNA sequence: TGTGCCAGCAGTTCAACCGGGACAGGGCGTACCTCAAAAAACATTCAGTACTTC. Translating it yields CASSSTGTGRTSKNIQYF.

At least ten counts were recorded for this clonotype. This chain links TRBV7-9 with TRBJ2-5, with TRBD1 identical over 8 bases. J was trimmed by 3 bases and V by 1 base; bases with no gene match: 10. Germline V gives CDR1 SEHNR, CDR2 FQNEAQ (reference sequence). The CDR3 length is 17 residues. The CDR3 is CASSLVSRTGSKETQYF. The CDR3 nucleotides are TGTGCCAGCAGCTTAGTGTCCAGGACAGGGAGTAAAGAGACCCAGTACTTC.

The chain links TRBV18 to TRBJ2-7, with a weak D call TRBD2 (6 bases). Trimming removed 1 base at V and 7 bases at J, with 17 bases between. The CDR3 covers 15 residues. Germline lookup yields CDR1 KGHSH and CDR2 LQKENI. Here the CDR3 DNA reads TGTGCCAGCTCACCACGGGACTGGGGGGAGAAGGAGCAGTACTTC. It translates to CASSPRDWGEKEQYF.

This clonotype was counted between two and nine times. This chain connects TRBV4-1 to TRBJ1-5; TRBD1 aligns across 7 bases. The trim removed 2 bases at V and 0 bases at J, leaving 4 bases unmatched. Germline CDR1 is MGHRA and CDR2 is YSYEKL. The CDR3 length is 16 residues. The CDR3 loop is CASSQPRQGSNQPQHF. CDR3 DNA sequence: TGCGCCAGCAGCCAACCCCGACAGGGTAGCAATCAGCCCCAGCATTTT.

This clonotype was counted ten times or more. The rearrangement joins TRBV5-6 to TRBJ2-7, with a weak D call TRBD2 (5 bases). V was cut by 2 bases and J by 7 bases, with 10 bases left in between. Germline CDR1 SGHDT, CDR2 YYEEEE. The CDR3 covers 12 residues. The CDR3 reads CASSFVPGEQYF. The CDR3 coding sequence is TGTGCCAGCAGCTTTGTCCCGGGGGAGCAGTACTTC.

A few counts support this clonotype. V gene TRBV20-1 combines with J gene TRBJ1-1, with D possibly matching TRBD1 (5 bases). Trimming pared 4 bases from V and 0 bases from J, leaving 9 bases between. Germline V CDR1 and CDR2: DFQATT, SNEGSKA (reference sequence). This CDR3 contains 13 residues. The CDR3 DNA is TGCAGTGCTACTCAGGGTATGAACACTGAAGCTTTCTTT. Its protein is CSATQGMNTEAFF.

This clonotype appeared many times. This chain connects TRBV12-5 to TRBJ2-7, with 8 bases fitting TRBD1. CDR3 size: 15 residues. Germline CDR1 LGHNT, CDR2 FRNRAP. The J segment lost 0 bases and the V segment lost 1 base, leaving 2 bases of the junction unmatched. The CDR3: CASGLGDRSSYEQYF. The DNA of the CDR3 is TGTGCTAGTGGTTTGGGGGACAGGAGCTCCTACGAGCAGTACTTC.

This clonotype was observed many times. The CDR3 loop reads CASSLKTGKSSYEQYF. In nucleotides, the CDR3 is TGTGCCAGCAGCCTAAAGACAGGGAAGAGCTCCTACGAGCAGTACTTC. The chain combines TRBV7-9 with TRBJ2-7; TRBD1 matches at 7 bases. CDR3 length: 16 residues. Unmatched junction bases numbered 10, after V lost 5 bases and J lost 0 bases. The V gene's germline CDR1 is SEHNR and CDR2 FQNEAQ (reference sequence).

CDR3 residues: CASGLAGGRSTDTQYF. The DNA of the CDR3 is TGTGCCAGTGGACTAGCGGGGGGGCGGAGCACAGATACGCAGTATTTT. The J gene is TRBJ2-3, the V gene TRBV19; 15 bases match TRBD2. Germline V CDR1 and CDR2: LNHDA, SQIVND (reference sequence). The CDR3 totals 16 residues. V shed 8 bases and J 0 bases; nucleotides not matched to a gene: 3.

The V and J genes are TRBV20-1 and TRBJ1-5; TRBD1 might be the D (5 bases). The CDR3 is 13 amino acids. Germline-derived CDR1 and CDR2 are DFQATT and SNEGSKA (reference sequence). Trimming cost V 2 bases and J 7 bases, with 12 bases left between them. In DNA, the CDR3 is TGCAGTGCTAGAAAGGGGTTCGGCCAGCCCCAGCATTTT. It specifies CSARKGFGQPQHF.

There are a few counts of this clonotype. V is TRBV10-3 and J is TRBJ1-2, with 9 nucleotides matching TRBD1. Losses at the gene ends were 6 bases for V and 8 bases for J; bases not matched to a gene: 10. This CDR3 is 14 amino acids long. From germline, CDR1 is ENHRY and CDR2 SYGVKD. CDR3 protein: CAIRPTGTGNGYTF. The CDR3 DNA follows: TGTGCCATCAGACCAACCGGGACAGGGAACGGCTACACCTTC.

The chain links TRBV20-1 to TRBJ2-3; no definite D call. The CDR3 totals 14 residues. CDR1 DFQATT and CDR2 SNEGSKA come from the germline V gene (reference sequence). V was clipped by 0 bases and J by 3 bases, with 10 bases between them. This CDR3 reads CSAREKSGTDTQYF. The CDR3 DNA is TGCAGTGCTAGAGAGAAATCTGGGACAGATACGCAGTATTTT.

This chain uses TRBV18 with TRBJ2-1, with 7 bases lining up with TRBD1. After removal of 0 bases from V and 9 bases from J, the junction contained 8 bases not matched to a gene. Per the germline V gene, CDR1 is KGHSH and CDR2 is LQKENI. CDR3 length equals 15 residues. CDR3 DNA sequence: TGTGCCAGCTCACCACCAGGACAGGCAGGTGGTGAGCAGTTCTTC. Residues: CASSPPGQAGGEQFF.

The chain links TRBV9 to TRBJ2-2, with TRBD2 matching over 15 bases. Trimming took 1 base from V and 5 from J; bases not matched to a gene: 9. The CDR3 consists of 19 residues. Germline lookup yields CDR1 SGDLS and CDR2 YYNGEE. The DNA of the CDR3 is TGTGCCAGCAGCGTACCCTGGACTAGCGGGGGGGCGGAGACCGGGGAGCTGTTTTTT. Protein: CASSVPWTSGGAETGELFF. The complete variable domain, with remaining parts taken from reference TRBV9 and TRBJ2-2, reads DSGVTQTPKHLITATGQRVTLRCSPRSGDLSVYWYQQSLDQGLQFLIQYYNGEERAKGNILERFSAQQFPDLHSELNLSSLELGDSALYFCASSVPWTSGGAETGELFFGEGSRLTVL.

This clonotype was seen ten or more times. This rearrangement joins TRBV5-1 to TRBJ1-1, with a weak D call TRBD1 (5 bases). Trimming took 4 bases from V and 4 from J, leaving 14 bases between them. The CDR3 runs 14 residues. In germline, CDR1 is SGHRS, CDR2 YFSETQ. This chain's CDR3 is CASSHQKGTTEAFF. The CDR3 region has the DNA TGCGCCAGCAGCCACCAGAAGGGGACCACTGAAGCTTTCTTT.

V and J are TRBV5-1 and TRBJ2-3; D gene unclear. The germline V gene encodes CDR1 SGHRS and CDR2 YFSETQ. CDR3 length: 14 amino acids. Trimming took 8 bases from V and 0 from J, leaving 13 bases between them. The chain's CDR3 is CARTFKASTDTQYF. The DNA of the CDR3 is TGCGCCAGGACGTTTAAGGCTAGCACAGATACGCAGTATTTT.

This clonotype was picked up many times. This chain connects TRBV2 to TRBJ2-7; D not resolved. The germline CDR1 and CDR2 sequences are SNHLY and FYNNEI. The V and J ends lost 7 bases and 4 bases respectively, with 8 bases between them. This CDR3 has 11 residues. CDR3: CASNLKYEQYF. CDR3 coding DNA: TGTGCCAGCAATCTTAAATACGAGCAGTACTTC. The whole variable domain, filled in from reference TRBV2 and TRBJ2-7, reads EPEVTQTPSHQVTQMGQEVILRCVPISNHLYFYWYRQILGQKVEFLVSFYNNEISEKSEIFDDQFSVERPDGSNFTLKIRSTKLEDSAMYFCASNLKYEQYFGPGTRLTVT.

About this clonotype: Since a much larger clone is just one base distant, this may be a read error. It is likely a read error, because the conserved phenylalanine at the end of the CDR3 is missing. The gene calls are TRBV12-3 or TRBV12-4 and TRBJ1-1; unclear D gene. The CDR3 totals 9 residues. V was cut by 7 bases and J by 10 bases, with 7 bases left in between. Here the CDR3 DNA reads TGTGCCAGCACCGTAAGAGCTTTCCTT. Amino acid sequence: CASTVRAFL.